This entry features one TCR beta chain sequence. TCRdb's table, derived via immunoSEQ multiplex PCR, lists solely in-frame clones and lacks some. Altogether under 9,000 clones are present, 60% to 70% being singletons, with the ten largest covering around 9.5%. Graft samples were processed, releasing intraepithelial and lamina propria lymphocytes. The data stem from a study of graft-versus-host responses after intestinal transplantation. Germline CDR1 and CDR2: LGHNA and YNFKEQ. This CDR3 has 16 amino acids. Between the trimmed V and J ends, which lost 7 bases and 2 bases, there was a span of 18 bases.

This rearrangement joins TRBV4-2 to TRBJ2-1; D tentatively reads TRBD1 or TRBD2 (7 bases each). The input for sequencing was ileum tissue, taken 450 to 470 days after transplant. The source of this sequence is a human patient who received an intestinal transplant, so some T cells may come from the graft donor. This CDR3 is CASTSRGRGTYNEQFF. The CDR3 bases are TGTGCCAGCACAAGCAGGGGGAGGGGTACCTACAATGAGCAGTTCTTC.